One and the same sample provided the 6 T cell receptor beta chains below, sequenced in a study of T cell repertoires in cytomegalovirus infection. These TCRs are of unknown antigen specificity. Each CDR3 protein gets one entry after TCRdb re-called the reads with MiXCR. The sample lists tens of thousands of distinct CDR3 sequences, 20% occurring once. The source was CD8+ T cells from cultured PBMCs, collected from culture after CMV antigen stimulation. These receptors came from a human donor in good health (CMV status not recorded). Some clones in this sample may be carry-over from other donors' samples.

Only a few counts were recorded for this clonotype. The chain recombines TRBV11-2 with TRBJ1-2, with D perhaps matching TRBD1 (5 bases). Germline loops: CDR1 SGHAT, CDR2 FQNNGV. The CDR3 has 15 residues. The V end lost 0 bases, the J end lost 4 bases, and 12 bases lay between the germline ends. DNA of the CDR3: TGTGCCAGCAGCTTAGACCGACAGCTCCCCTATGGCTACACCTTC. Amino acids: CASSLDRQLPYGYTF.

A few counts support this clonotype. The V call is TRBV12-3 or TRBV12-4, the J call TRBJ1-1; 8 bases agree with TRBD1. The CDR3 contains 14 residues. The V and J ends lost 4 bases and 1 base, in that order; junction bases with no gene match: 2. DNA of the CDR3: TGTGCCAGCAGTTCAGGGGGCCAGAACACTGAAGCTTTCTTT. Protein product: CASSSGGQNTEAFF.

The sample holds a few counts of this clonotype. V gene TRBV10-2 combines with J gene TRBJ1-2, with TRBD1 matching 7 bases. J gave up 2 bases and V 6 bases, and 6 bases lay outside the gene matches. CDR1 WSHSY and CDR2 SAAADI come from the germline V gene. This CDR3 is 14 amino acids long. The CDR3 nucleotides read TGCGCCAGCAGCCCGACAGGGACAAACTATGGCTACACCTTC. Amino acids: CASSPTGTNYGYTF.

This clonotype was observed a few times. The germline gene is not matched at one end of the junction; a read error may be the cause. This sequence joins TRBV7-9 and TRBJ1-3; D gene ambiguous. The germline V gene encodes CDR1 SEHNR and CDR2 FQNEAQ (reference sequence). This CDR3 contains 17 residues. CDR3 DNA: TGTGCCAGCAGCCTAGCGGGGAGTCGGGCCTCTGGAAACACCATATATTTT. It translates to CASSLAGSRASGNTIYF. Based on the CDR3 plus reference TRBV7-9 and TRBJ1-3, the full variable domain is DTGVSQNPRHKITKRGQNVTFRCDPISEHNRLYWYRQTLGQGPEFLTYFQNEAQLEKSRLLSDRFSAERPKGSFSTLEIQRTEQGDSAMYLCASSLAGSRASGNTIYFGEGSWLTVV.

The rearrangement joins TRBV7-2 to TRBJ2-5; TRBD1 or TRBD2 may be the D gene (5 bases each). Germline values: CDR1 SGHTA, CDR2 FQGNSA. This CDR3 region has 15 residues. V gave up 5 bases and J gave up 4 bases, with 17 bases separating them. The CDR3 loop reads CASSEWDPGRETQYF. CDR3 nucleotide sequence: TGTGCCAGCAGCGAGTGGGACCCAGGAAGAGAGACCCAGTACTTC.

The CDR3 loop is CASSFLLHQIRGGSYNEQFF. For the CDR3, the DNA is TGTGCCAGCAGTTTCCTACTTCACCAGATCCGGGGGGGATCCTACAATGAGCAGTTCTTC. The genes are TRBV28 and TRBJ2-1; TRBD2 agrees at 8 bases. V trimming: 3 bases; J trimming: 1 base; junction bases outside the gene matches: 17. This CDR3 contains 20 residues. Germline CDR1 and CDR2: MDHEN and SYDVKM.